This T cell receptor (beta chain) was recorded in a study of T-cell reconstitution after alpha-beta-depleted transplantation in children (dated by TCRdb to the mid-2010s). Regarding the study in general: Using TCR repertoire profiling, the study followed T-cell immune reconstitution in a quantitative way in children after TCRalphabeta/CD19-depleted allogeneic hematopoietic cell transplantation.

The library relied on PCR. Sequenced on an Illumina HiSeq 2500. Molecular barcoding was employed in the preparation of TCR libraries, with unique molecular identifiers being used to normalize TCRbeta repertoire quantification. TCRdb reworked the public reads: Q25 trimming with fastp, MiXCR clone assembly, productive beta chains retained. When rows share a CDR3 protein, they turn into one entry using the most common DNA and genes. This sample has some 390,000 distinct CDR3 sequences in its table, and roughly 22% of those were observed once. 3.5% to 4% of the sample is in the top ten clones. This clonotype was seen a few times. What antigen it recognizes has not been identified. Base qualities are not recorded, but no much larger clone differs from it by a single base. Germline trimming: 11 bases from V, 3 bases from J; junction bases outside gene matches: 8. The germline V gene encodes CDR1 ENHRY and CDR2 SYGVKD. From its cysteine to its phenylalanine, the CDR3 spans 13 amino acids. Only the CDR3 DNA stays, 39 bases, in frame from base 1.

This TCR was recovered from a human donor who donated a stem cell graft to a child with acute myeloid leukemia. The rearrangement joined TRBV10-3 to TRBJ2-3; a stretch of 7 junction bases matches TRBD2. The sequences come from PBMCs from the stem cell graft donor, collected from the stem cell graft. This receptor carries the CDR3 CAVRDYLTDTQYF. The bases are TGTGCCGTCCGGGACTACCTTACAGATACGCAGTATTTT.